This T cell receptor (beta chain) comes out of a study of patients and donors after allogeneic stem cell transplantation. TCRdb redid the calling of the RT-PCR reads with MiXCR, one entry per CDR3 protein. The sample lists about 400,000 distinct CDR3 sequences, more than 15% occurring once. CDR1 SGHTA and CDR2 FQGNSA come from the germline V gene. V shed 0 bases and J shed 7 bases, with 10 bases lying between them. The length of the CDR3 is 14 residues. Sequencing was performed on blood, either unsorted or a sorted T cell fraction (not recorded which). The chain employs TRBV7-2 and TRBJ1-5, with D perhaps TRBD1 (5 bases). The receptor's source is a human donor who was either an allogeneic HSCT recipient or a stem cell or donor lymphocyte infusion donor (not recorded which). It is not recorded whose cells these are; they may come from a transplant donor. The CDR3 region has the DNA TGTGCCAGCAGCTTAGCGCCCGGGGGACAGCCCCAGCATTTT. Its translation is CASSLAPGGQPQHF.